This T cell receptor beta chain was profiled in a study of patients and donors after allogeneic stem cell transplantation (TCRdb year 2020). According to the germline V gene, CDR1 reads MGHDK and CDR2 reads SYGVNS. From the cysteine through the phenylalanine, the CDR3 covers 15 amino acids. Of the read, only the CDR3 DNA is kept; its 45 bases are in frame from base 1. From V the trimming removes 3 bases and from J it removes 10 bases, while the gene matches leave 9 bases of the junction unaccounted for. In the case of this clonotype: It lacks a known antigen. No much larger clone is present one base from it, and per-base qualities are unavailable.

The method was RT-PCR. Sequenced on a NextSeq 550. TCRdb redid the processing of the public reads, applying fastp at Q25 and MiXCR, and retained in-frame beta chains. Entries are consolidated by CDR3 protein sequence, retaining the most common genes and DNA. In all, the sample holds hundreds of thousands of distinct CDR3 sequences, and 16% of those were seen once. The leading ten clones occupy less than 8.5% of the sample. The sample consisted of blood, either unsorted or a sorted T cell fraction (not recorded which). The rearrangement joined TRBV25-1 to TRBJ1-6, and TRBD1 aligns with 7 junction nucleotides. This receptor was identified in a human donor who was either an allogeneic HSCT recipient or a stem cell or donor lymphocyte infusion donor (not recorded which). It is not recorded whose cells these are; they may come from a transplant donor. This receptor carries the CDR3 CASSDLGQERSPLHF. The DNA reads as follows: TGTGCCAGCAGTGATCTCGGACAGGAGAGATCACCCCTCCACTTT.